The subject of this entry is one T cell receptor (beta chain). This specimen belongs to a study of cytomegalovirus exposure and HLA in healthy donors. The table came from immunoSEQ multiplex PCR; TCRdb's copy has only in-frame clones and leaves some out. The data hold about 130,000 clones, with under 90% observed a single time. In germline, CDR1 is SGHRS, CDR2 YFSETQ. This CDR3 contains 16 residues. Trimming left V 0 bases short and J 5 bases short, with 18 bases between. The sequencing input was PBMCs. The sequence came from a woman between 18 and 29 years old in good health and CMV-seronegative. The gene calls are TRBV5-1 and TRBJ2-7; D may be TRBD1 (5 bases). This chain's CDR3 is CASSLASRGISDEQYF. In DNA, the CDR3 is TGCGCCAGCAGCTTGGCCTCTAGGGGTATCAGCGACGAGCAGTACTTC.